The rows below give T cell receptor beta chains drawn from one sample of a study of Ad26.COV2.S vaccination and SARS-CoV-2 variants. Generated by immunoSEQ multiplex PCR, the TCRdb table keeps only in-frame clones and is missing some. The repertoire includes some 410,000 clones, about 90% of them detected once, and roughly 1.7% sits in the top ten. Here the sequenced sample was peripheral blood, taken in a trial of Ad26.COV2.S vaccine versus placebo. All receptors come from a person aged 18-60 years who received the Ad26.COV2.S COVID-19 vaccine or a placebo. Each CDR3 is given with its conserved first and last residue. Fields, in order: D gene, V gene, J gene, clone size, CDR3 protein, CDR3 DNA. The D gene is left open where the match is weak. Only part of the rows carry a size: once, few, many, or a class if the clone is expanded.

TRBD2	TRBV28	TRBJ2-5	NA	CASRGGGAQETQYF	TGTGCCAGCCGTGGCGGGGGGGCCCAAGAGACCCAGTACTTC
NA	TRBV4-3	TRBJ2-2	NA	CASSQVPGAGELFF	TGCGCCAGCAGCCAAGTTCCGGGGGCCGGGGAGCTGTTTTTT
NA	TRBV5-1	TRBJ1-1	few	CASSSGGMTMNTEAFF	TGCGCCAGCAGCTCCGGGGGTATGACTATGAACACTGAAGCTTTCTTT
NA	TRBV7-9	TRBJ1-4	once	CASSSAGVSEKLFF	TGTGCCAGCAGCTCGGCTGGGGTTTCTGAAAAACTGTTTTTT
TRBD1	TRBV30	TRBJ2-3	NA	CAWGVGDSTVTDTQYF	TGTGCCTGGGGGGTCGGGGACAGCACTGTCACAGATACGCAGTATTTT
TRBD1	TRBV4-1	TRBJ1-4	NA	CASSRTGGEKLFF	TGCGCCAGCAGCCGGACAGGGGGTGAAAAACTGTTTTTT
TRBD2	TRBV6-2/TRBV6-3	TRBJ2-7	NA	CASSPGLAGIYEQYF	TGTGCCAGCAGCCCTGGACTAGCGGGGATCTACGAGCAGTACTTC
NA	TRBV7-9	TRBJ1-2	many	CASSLAGGYDGYTF	TGTGCCAGCAGCTTAGCAGGGGGGTATGATGGCTACACCTTC
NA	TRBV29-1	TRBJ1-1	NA	CSVTGLDTEAFF	TGCAGCGTCACAGGGCTGGACACTGAAGCTTTCTTT
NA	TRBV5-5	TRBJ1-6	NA	CASSLAQDNSPLHF	TGTGCCAGCAGCTTGGCACAGGATAATTCACCCCTCCACTTT
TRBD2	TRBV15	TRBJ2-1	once	CATGTKATSLHNEQFF	TGTGCCACCGGAACTAAAGCGACTAGCCTACACAATGAGCAGTTCTTC
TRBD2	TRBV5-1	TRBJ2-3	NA	CASSLGRGVSDTQYF	TGCGCCAGCAGCTTGGGTCGGGGGGTCTCAGATACGCAGTATTTT
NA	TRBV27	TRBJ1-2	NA	CASSLSYVGGSYGYTF	TGTGCCAGCAGTTTATCGTATGTAGGGGGAAGCTATGGCTACACCTTC
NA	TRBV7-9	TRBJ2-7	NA	CASSLYGAGEQYF	TGTGCCAGCAGCTTGTACGGGGCGGGCGAGCAGTACTTC
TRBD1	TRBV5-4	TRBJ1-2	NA	CASSQKKNRGYLLYGYTF	TGTGCCAGCAGCCAGAAAAAGAACAGGGGGTACCTTCTCTATGGCTACACCTTC
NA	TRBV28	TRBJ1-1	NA	CASSLVQLPSLNTAEAFF	TGTGCCAGCAGTTTGGTACAGCTCCCTTCGCTAAACACTGCTGAAGCTTTCTTT
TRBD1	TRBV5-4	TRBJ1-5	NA	CASSDTGDHKPQHF	TGTGCCAGCAGCGACACAGGGGACCATAAGCCCCAGCATTTT
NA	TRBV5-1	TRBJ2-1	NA	CASSVASAGYNEQFF	TGCGCCAGCAGTGTCGCATCAGCGGGTTACAATGAGCAGTTCTTC
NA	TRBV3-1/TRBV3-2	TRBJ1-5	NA	CASSQDIGVQPQHF	TGTGCCAGCAGCCAAGATATAGGGGTTCAGCCCCAGCATTTT
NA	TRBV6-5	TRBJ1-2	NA	CASSYSPEYGYTF	TGTGCCAGCAGTTACTCCCCGGAGTATGGCTACACCTTC
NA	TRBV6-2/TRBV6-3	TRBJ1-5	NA	CASSYRLGASNQPQHF	TGTGCCAGCAGTTACCGTTTGGGGGCTAGCAATCAGCCCCAGCATTTT
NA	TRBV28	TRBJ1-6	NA	CASSLYGPGTGDSPLHF	TGTGCCAGCAGTTTATACGGGCCTGGCACTGGGGATTCACCCCTCCACTTT
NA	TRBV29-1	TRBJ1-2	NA	CSGGDGTNYGYTF	TGCAGCGGGGGGGACGGAACTAACTATGGCTACACCTTC
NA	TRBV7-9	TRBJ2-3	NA	CASSLVGVADTQYF	TGTGCCAGCAGCTTAGTGGGGGTAGCAGATACGCAGTATTTT
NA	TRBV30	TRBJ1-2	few	CAWSGGAGVFYGYTF	TGTGCCTGGAGCGGGGGGGCAGGGGTGTTCTATGGCTACACCTTC
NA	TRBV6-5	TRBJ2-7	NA	CASKVGARGDYEQYF	TGTGCCAGCAAAGTGGGGGCCCGAGGGGACTACGAGCAGTACTTC
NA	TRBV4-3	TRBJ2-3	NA	CASSEGATGQETDTQYF	TGCGCCAGCAGCGAAGGTGCAACTGGCCAGGAGACAGATACGCAGTATTTT
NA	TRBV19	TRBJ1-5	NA	CASSKGQISNQPQHF	TGTGCCAGTAGTAAGGGCCAAATTAGCAATCAGCCCCAGCATTTT
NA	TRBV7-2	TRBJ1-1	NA	CASSNRRGGRVTEAFF	TGTGCCAGCAGCAACCGGCGTGGGGGGCGGGTCACTGAAGCTTTCTTT
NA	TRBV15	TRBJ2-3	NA	CATSRDLRDTQYF	TGTGCCACCAGCAGAGATCTTAGAGATACGCAGTATTTT
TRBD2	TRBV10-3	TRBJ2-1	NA	CAISESSGGAYNEQFF	TGTGCCATCAGTGAGTCGAGCGGGGGGGCCTACAATGAGCAGTTCTTC
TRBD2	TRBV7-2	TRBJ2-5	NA	CASSPLSGGLVETQYF	TGTGCCAGCAGCCCTTTATCGGGGGGGTTGGTGGAGACCCAGTACTTC
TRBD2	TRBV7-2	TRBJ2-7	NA	CASSLDRVAGREQYF	TGTGCCAGCAGCTTAGATCGAGTAGCGGGGCGGGAGCAGTACTTC
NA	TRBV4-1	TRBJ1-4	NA	CASSRTQVGNNEKLFF	TGCGCCAGCAGCCGAACACAGGTGGGGAATAATGAAAAACTGTTTTTT
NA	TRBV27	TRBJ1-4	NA	CASRSGVGRESEKLFF	TGTGCCAGCAGATCCGGGGTGGGCAGGGAGAGTGAAAAACTGTTTTTT
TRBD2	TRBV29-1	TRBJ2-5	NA	CSVELAGQETQYF	TGCAGCGTTGAACTAGCGGGCCAAGAGACCCAGTACTTC
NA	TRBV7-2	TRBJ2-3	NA	CASSLLFGPTDTQYF	TGTGCCAGCAGCCTTCTATTTGGCCCCACAGATACGCAGTATTTT
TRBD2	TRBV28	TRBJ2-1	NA	CASSPTTSGVTNEQFF	TGTGCCAGCAGTCCAACCACTAGCGGGGTTACGAATGAGCAGTTCTTC
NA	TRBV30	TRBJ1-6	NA	CAGTSQGAASPLHF	TGTGCCGGAACCTCACAGGGCGCCGCGTCACCCCTCCACTTT
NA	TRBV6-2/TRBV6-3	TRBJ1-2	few	CASSYGAGRGGYTF	TGTGCCAGCAGTTACGGGGCAGGGAGAGGTGGCTACACCTTC
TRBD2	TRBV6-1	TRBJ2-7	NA	CASSEELAAYEQYF	TGTGCCAGCAGTGAGGAACTAGCGGCGTACGAGCAGTACTTC
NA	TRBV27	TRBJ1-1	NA	CASSFGSLSTEAFF	TGTGCCAGCAGTTTTGGTAGTCTGAGCACTGAAGCTTTCTTT
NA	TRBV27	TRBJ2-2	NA	CASTPGEGAGGELFF	TGTGCCAGCACCCCGGGGGAGGGGGCTGGCGGGGAGCTGTTTTTT
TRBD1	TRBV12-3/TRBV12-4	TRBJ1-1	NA	CASRWTGGTEAFF	TGTGCCAGCAGATGGACAGGGGGGACTGAAGCTTTCTTT
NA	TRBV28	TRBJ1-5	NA	CASSYRGNQPQHF	TGTGCCAGCAGCTACAGGGGCAATCAGCCCCAGCATTTT
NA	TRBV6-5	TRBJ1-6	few	CASSSGVYSPLHF	TGTGCCAGCAGTTCAGGGGTTTACTCACCCCTCCACTTT
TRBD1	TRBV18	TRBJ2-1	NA	CASSSTDRVVHNEQFF	TGTGCCAGCTCATCAACGGACAGGGTCGTCCACAATGAGCAGTTCTTC
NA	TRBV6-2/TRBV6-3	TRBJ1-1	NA	CASSYRGALGSNTEAFF	TGTGCCAGCAGTTACCGGGGTGCTTTGGGGTCTAACACTGAAGCTTTCTTT
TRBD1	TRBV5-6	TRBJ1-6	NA	CASSLGGTENSPLHF	TGTGCCAGCAGCTTGGGCGGGACAGAGAATTCACCCCTCCACTTT
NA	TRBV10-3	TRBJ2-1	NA	CAISAAESPYNEQFF	TGTGCCATCAGTGCTGCCGAGAGCCCCTACAATGAGCAGTTCTTC
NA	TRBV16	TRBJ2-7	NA	CASSQLRRSSYEQYF	TGTGCCAGCAGCCAATTGAGGCGAAGCTCCTACGAGCAGTACTTC
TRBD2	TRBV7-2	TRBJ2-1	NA	CASSLAASGYNEQFF	TGTGCCAGCAGCTTAGCGGCTAGCGGTTACAATGAGCAGTTCTTC
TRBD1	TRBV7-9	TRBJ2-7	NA	CASSSSGQGWNEQYF	TGTGCCAGCAGCTCATCCGGACAGGGTTGGAACGAGCAGTACTTC
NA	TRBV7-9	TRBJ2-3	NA	CASSLGRSTDTQYF	TGTGCCAGCAGCTTAGGGCGAAGCACAGATACGCAGTATTTT
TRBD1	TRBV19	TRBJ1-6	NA	CASSRYTGGKYNSPLHF	TGTGCCAGTAGCCGCTACACAGGGGGCAAGTATAATTCACCCCTCCACTTT
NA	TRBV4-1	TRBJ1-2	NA	CASSQTDSEIYGYTF	TGCGCCAGCAGCCAGACGGACAGTGAAATCTATGGCTACACCTTC
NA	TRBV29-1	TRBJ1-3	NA	CSVGGRVNSGNTIYF	TGCAGCGTTGGGGGCAGGGTAAACTCTGGAAACACCATATATTTT